These 16 T cell receptor beta chains share one sample of origin, sequenced in a study of T-cell reconstitution after alpha-beta-depleted transplantation in children (dated by TCRdb to between 2015 and 2016). Preparation of the library involved PCR. Reads for this sample came from an Illumina HiSeq 2500. TCR libraries were prepared with molecular barcoding, using unique molecular identifiers to normalize TCRbeta repertoire quantification. The public reads were run again by TCRdb, first through fastp at Q25 and then through MiXCR, and only productive beta chains were kept. Each record represents a unique CDR3 protein, reported with the most common genes and DNA among its rows. The sample contains 250,000 to 300,000 distinct CDR3 sequences, approximately 9.6% of them found a single time. The top ten clones comprise around a tenth of the sample. Sequences were derived from PBMCs from the stem cell graft donor, sampled from the stem cell graft. These receptors all stem from a human donor who donated a stem cell graft to a child with SCID.

CDR3 coding DNA: TGTGCCAGCAGCGTAGGACAGGCCTACAATGAGCAGTTCTTC. Translation: CASSVGQAYNEQFF. The chain combines TRBV12-3 or TRBV12-4 with TRBJ2-1, with 7 bases identical to TRBD1. CDR3 size: 14 residues. V dropped 6 bases and J dropped 2; count of bases not matched to a gene: 4.

J is TRBJ1-4 and V is TRBV10-3; D gene ambiguous. V was shortened by 2 bases and J by 5 bases, with 12 bases between the two germline ends. This CDR3 is built from 15 residues. CDR1 is ENHRY and CDR2 is SYGVKD in the germline V gene. The CDR3 reads CAISEAEGMNEKLFF. Here the CDR3 DNA reads TGTGCCATCAGTGAGGCGGAGGGCATGAATGAAAAACTGTTTTTT.

This clonotype was counted a few times. J is TRBJ2-5 and V is TRBV5-1; no clear D. The V gene lost 1 base and the J gene lost 0 bases, with 4 bases spanning the gap. CDR1 SGHRS and CDR2 YFSETQ come from the germline V gene. The CDR3 has 13 residues. This CDR3 reads CASSLHYQETQYF. The CDR3, as DNA: TGCGCCAGCAGCTTGCACTACCAAGAGACCCAGTACTTC.

The gene calls are TRBV6-1 and TRBJ1-5; D gene ambiguous. Trimming left V 7 bases short and J 3 bases short, with 13 bases between. In germline, CDR1 is MNHNS, CDR2 SASEGT. The CDR3 has 14 amino acids. CDR3: CASTIGLNNQPQHF. DNA of the CDR3: TGTGCCAGCACCATAGGACTGAACAATCAGCCCCAGCATTTT.

This clonotype was found a few times. This chain joins TRBV6-5 and TRBJ1-1; D uncertain. The CDR3 runs to 15 residues. The V end was cut by 5 bases, the J end by 8 bases, with 21 bases between. Looked up from germline, CDR1 is MNHEY and CDR2 is SVGAGI. The CDR3 region is CASSPTSSSPKEAFF. The CDR3 nucleotides read TGTGCCAGCAGTCCTACCTCGAGCAGCCCCAAAGAAGCTTTCTTT.

This chain joins TRBV12-3 or TRBV12-4 and TRBJ1-2; D gene unclear. The CDR3 contains 14 residues. Trimming left V 3 bases short and J 9 bases short, with 17 bases between. Here the CDR3 DNA reads TGTGCCAGCAGTTTGCCGGGCCGAATTGGAAGCTACACCTTC. Its protein product is CASSLPGRIGSYTF.

The chain employs TRBV5-5 and TRBJ2-7, with unresolved D. This CDR3 is 14 amino acids long. Germline CDR1 reads SGHKS; CDR2 reads YYEKEE (reference sequence). The ends were cut back, 0 bases at V and 2 bases at J, with 9 bases in the middle. The CDR3 loop is CASSLVIRTYEQYF. In DNA, the CDR3 is TGTGCCAGCAGCTTGGTGATTAGGACCTACGAGCAGTACTTC.

The sample holds a few counts of this clonotype. J is TRBJ2-1 and V is TRBV29-1; 12 bases map to TRBD2. CDR3 length: 15 amino acids. CDR1 and CDR2 (germline): SQVTM, ANQGSEA. V lost 7 bases and J lost 0; bases outside the gene matches: 4. The DNA of the CDR3 is TGCAGCGCCCGGACTAGCGGGACCTCCTACAATGAGCAGTTCTTC. This sequence encodes CSARTSGTSYNEQFF.

This clonotype showed up just a few times. The V call is TRBV25-1, the J call TRBJ2-5; 7 nucleotides agree with TRBD1. The CDR3 covers 14 residues. V lost 3 bases, J lost 4 bases, and 5 bases stayed unmatched. Per the germline V gene, CDR1 is MGHDK and CDR2 is SYGVNS. This CDR3 reads CASSEGDSPETQYF. The CDR3 DNA reads as TGTGCCAGCAGTGAGGGGGACAGTCCAGAGACCCAGTACTTC.

This clonotype was seen at least ten times. This chain links TRBV6-2 or TRBV6-3 with TRBJ2-1; 8 nucleotides align to TRBD2. This CDR3 is 15 amino acids long. Germline V gene sequence: CDR1 MNHEY, CDR2 SVGEGT. The junction had 4 bases not matched to a gene; V was cut back by 4 bases and J by 2 bases. The CDR3 reads CASSFGGAAYNEQFF. The CDR3 DNA reads as TGTGCCAGCAGTTTCGGGGGGGCCGCCTACAATGAGCAGTTCTTC.

This clonotype was detected only a few times. The chain combines TRBV10-3 with TRBJ2-1; TRBD1 aligns across 7 bases. Germline trimming cut 4 bases from V and 0 bases from J; bases unmatched to any gene: 6. The germline gives CDR1 ENHRY, CDR2 SYGVKD. The CDR3 loop spans 16 amino acids. CDR3 coding DNA: TGTGCCATCAGTGGACAGGGCTTGAGCTCCTACAATGAGCAGTTCTTC. Translated: CAISGQGLSSYNEQFF.

The table lists this clonotype with many counts. An end of the junction differs from the germline gene, which may be a read error. The V gene is TRBV14, the J gene TRBJ2-1; unclear D gene. The germline V gene encodes CDR1 SGHDN and CDR2 FVKESK. This CDR3 contains 11 residues. The CDR3 region has the DNA TGTGCCAGCAGCCAAGCTTCCTCACTTTACTTC. Amino acids: CASSQASSLYF.

This clonotype has just a few counts. The rearrangement links TRBV6-5 to TRBJ2-6, with TRBD1 identical over 9 bases. The CDR3 spans 18 residues. Germline V lookup: CDR1 MNHEY, CDR2 SVGAGI. Trimming took 5 bases from V and 0 from J; bases not matched to a gene: 8. The CDR3 here is CASSNRDRVNSGANVLTF. The CDR3 DNA sequence: TGTGCCAGCAGTAACCGGGACAGGGTAAACTCTGGGGCCAACGTCCTGACTTTC.

This clonotype was detected a few times. J is TRBJ2-1 and V is TRBV4-1; D is unresolved. This CDR3 is 11 amino acids long. Looked up from germline, CDR1 is MGHRA and CDR2 is YSYEKL. Trimming shortened V by 1 base and J by 13 bases, and 8 bases separated the two germline ends. The CDR3 here is CASSQGPRQFF. CDR3 in DNA: TGCGCCAGCAGCCAAGGGCCCCGACAGTTCTTC.

In its sample, this clonotype was seen a few times. V gene TRBV27 combines with J gene TRBJ2-7; no clear D gene. Germline CDR1 is MNHEY and CDR2 is SMNVEV (reference sequence). Trimming left V 1 base short and J 2 bases short, with 9 bases between. This CDR3 is built from 14 residues. CDR3 sequence (DNA): TGTGCCAGCAGTTTATTGGACGGAACCTACGAGCAGTACTTC. This translates into CASSLLDGTYEQYF.

This clonotype was seen repeatedly, ten times or more. This chain uses TRBV14 with TRBJ2-1, with 12 nucleotides matching TRBD2. The CDR3 sequence is 19 residues long. V shed 4 bases, J shed 15 bases, and the junction held 25 bases outside the gene matches. Germline assignment: CDR1 SGHDN and CDR2 FVKESK. DNA of the CDR3: TGTGCCAGCAGCCTGACAGGGGCCAACTGGGTCCCTAGCGGGGGGGTCGCGTTCTTC. Translating gives CASSLTGANWVPSGGVAFF.